The rows below give T cell receptor beta chains drawn from one sample of a study of OX40 agonist ivuxolimab in advanced cancers. The data were produced by immunoSEQ multiplex PCR, yet TCRdb's version contains in-frame clones alone and is incomplete. The data hold 86,000 or so clones, with about 90% observed a single time. Here the sequenced sample was CD4+ or CD8+ T cells sorted from blood, taken in a trial of the OX40 agonist ivuxolimab. These receptors were taken from an adult with an advanced solid tumor such as melanoma, head and neck, liver or kidney cancer. The CDR3 runs from the conserved cysteine through the conserved F or W. D genes are given only for firm matches. Not every row has a clone size; where given, it reads once, few, many or a size class.

TRBJ2-7,-,TRBD1,TRBV6-1,CASKGQGRYEQYF,TGTGCCAGTAAAGGACAGGGGCGATACGAGCAGTACTTC
TRBJ1-4,-,-,TRBV2,CASSELTARNEKLFF,TGTGCCAGCAGTGAGTTGACAGCCAGAAATGAAAAACTGTTTTTT
TRBJ2-2,-,-,TRBV18,CASSPVSGGTGELFF,TGTGCCAGCTCACCAGTTTCCGGTGGCACCGGGGAGCTGTTTTTT
TRBJ2-2,-,-,TRBV5-1,CASSIRDSTGELFF,TGCGCCAGCAGCATCCGGGACTCCACCGGGGAGCTGTTTTTT
TRBJ2-7,-,TRBD1,TRBV2,CASKGGGTGVDEQYF,TGTGCCAGCAAAGGGGGCGGGACAGGGGTTGACGAGCAGTACTTC
TRBJ1-2,-,-,TRBV5-5,CASSTQGGRPGYGYTF,TGTGCCAGCAGCACGCAAGGGGGGCGCCCAGGCTATGGCTACACCTTC
TRBJ1-3,-,-,TRBV5-1,CASSLDYSGNTIYF,TGCGCCAGCAGCTTGGACTACTCTGGAAACACCATATATTTT
TRBJ1-2,few,-,TRBV6-5,CASSYLEGANYGYTF,TGTGCCAGCAGTTACCTCGAGGGAGCTAACTATGGCTACACCTTC
TRBJ2-7,-,-,TRBV2,CASSVLYEQYF,TGTGCCAGCAGTGTCTTATACGAGCAGTACTTC
TRBJ1-2,-,TRBD1,TRBV11-2,CASSSGQGYGYTF,TGTGCCAGCAGTTCGGGACAGGGTTATGGCTACACCTTC
TRBJ2-1,-,-,TRBV10-3,CAISGGGNEQFF,TGTGCCATCAGTGGGGGTGGGAATGAGCAGTTCTTC
TRBJ1-1,-,-,TRBV13,CASSRPRGRGTEAFF,TGTGCCAGCAGCAGGCCCAGGGGACGGGGCACTGAAGCTTTCTTT
TRBJ2-5,-,-,TRBV5-1,CASSLGLTGRETQYF,TGCGCCAGCAGCTTGGGATTGACAGGGAGGGAGACCCAGTACTTC
TRBJ1-1,-,-,TRBV28,CASSFSLPGAEAFF,TGTGCCAGCAGTTTTAGTCTTCCCGGGGCTGAAGCTTTCTTT
TRBJ1-4,-,-,TRBV2,CASTPGEGRDNEKLFF,TGTGCCAGCACTCCGGGGGAGGGGAGGGATAATGAAAAACTGTTTTTT
TRBJ1-3,once,-,TRBV5-1,CASSTGPPSGNTIYF,TGCGCCAGCAGCACCGGACCACCCTCTGGAAACACCATATATTTT
TRBJ2-7,once,-,TRBV5-8,CASSYGLSVSEQYF,TGTGCCAGCAGCTACGGACTCTCTGTATCCGAGCAGTACTTC
TRBJ2-3,-,-,TRBV5-1,CASSSLAVRTDTQYF,TGCGCCAGCAGCTCGTTGGCGGTTAGGACAGATACGCAGTATTTT
TRBJ2-7,-,-,TRBV5-4,CASSTQRDEQYF,TGTGCCAGCAGCACCCAGCGGGACGAGCAGTACTTC
TRBJ2-7,once,-,TRBV7-8,CASSPRSGAGEQYF,TGTGCCAGCAGCCCGCGGTCCGGGGCAGGGGAGCAGTACTTC
TRBJ1-1,-,-,TRBV27,CASRKDPHTEAFF,TGTGCCAGCAGAAAGGACCCTCACACTGAAGCTTTCTTT
TRBJ1-1,once,-,TRBV19,CASSGWLEAFF,TGTGCCAGTAGTGGGTGGCTTGAAGCTTTCTTT
TRBJ2-7,once,TRBD2,TRBV30,CAWTGTSRYEQYF,TGTGCCTGGACCGGGACTAGCAGATACGAGCAGTACTTC
TRBJ1-1,-,-,TRBV6-6,CASSYPPGGNTEAFF,TGTGCCAGCAGTTATCCCCCAGGTGGGAACACTGAAGCTTTCTTT
TRBJ2-5,-,TRBD2,TRBV10-3,CAISETLAGQTQYF,TGTGCCATCAGTGAAACGCTAGCGGGACAGACCCAGTACTTC
TRBJ1-1,-,-,TRBV6-6,CASSYGEGRNTEAFF,TGTGCCAGCAGTTACGGGGAGGGGCGGAACACTGAAGCTTTCTTT
TRBJ1-1,-,-,TRBV19,CASSIDPTAGRGEAFF,TGTGCCAGTAGTATAGATCCTACGGCAGGGAGAGGTGAAGCTTTCTTT
TRBJ2-7,-,-,TRBV7-4,CASSLSRQEDYEQYF,TGTGCCAGCAGCTTATCCCGACAGGAGGATTACGAGCAGTACTTC
TRBJ2-3,-,TRBD1,TRBV30,CAWSGDRGTDTQYF,TGTGCCTGGAGTGGGGACAGGGGGACAGATACGCAGTATTTT
TRBJ2-3,-,-,TRBV7-7,CASSSYSSDTQYF,TGTGCTAGCAGCTCGTACTCGTCAGATACGCAGTATTTT
TRBJ2-1,-,-,TRBV2,CASQDVRAYNEQFF,TGTGCCAGCCAGGACGTGAGGGCCTACAATGAGCAGTTCTTC
TRBJ2-6,-,-,TRBV6-5,CASSYSDSSGANVLTF,TGTGCCAGCAGTTACTCAGACAGCTCTGGGGCCAACGTCCTGACTTTC
TRBJ1-2,-,-,TRBV2,CASSEATSGFLGYTF,TGTGCCAGCAGTGAAGCGACATCAGGGTTTCTTGGCTACACCTTC
TRBJ1-2,-,TRBD1,TRBV5-1,CASSPGTGGAPYGYTF,TGCGCCAGCAGCCCCGGGACAGGGGGCGCGCCCTATGGCTACACCTTC
TRBJ2-7,-,TRBD2,TRBV30,CAWSVRRLAGNEQYF,TGTGCCTGGAGTGTACGCCGACTAGCGGGAAACGAGCAGTACTTC
TRBJ2-5,-,TRBD2,TRBV19,CASRPLGGGETQYF,TGTGCCTCCAGACCCCTTGGGGGGGGAGAGACCCAGTACTTC
TRBJ2-3,once,-,TRBV5-1,CASSRDFPSTDTQYF,TGCGCCAGCAGCCGGGACTTCCCTAGCACAGATACGCAGTATTTT
TRBJ1-1,-,-,TRBV27,CASSQRRPNTEAFF,TGTGCCAGCAGCCAGAGGAGACCGAACACTGAAGCTTTCTTT
TRBJ2-3,-,TRBD2,TRBV5-1,CASSFELAGDTDTQYF,TGCGCCAGCAGCTTCGAACTAGCGGGGGACACAGATACGCAGTATTTT
TRBJ1-3,-,-,TRBV5-5,CASSLAGNTIYF,TGTGCCAGCAGCTTGGCAGGAAACACCATATATTTT
TRBJ2-2,few,-,TRBV27,CASSLLGAGELFF,TGTGCCAGCAGTTTATTGGGGGCCGGGGAGCTGTTTTTT
TRBJ1-1,-,-,TRBV9,CASSPQGRGNVEAFF,TGTGCCAGCAGCCCTCAGGGAAGGGGCAACGTTGAAGCTTTCTTT
TRBJ1-1,once,-,TRBV11-3,CASSLGAGTLNTEAFF,TGTGCCAGCAGCTTAGGGGCCGGGACCCTTAACACTGAAGCTTTCTTT
TRBJ1-6,-,TRBD1,TRBV5-1,CASSQDRGNNSPLHF,TGCGCCAGCAGCCAGGACAGGGGTAATAATTCACCCCTCCACTTT
TRBJ1-1,-,-,TRBV19,CASGTALPGAEAFF,TGTGCCAGTGGGACCGCCCTTCCCGGGGCTGAAGCTTTCTTT
TRBJ2-1,-,-,TRBV21-1,CASSPRGGAENEQFF,TGTGCCAGCAGCCCTAGAGGGGGCGCAGAGAATGAGCAGTTCTTC
TRBJ1-2,-,TRBD1,TRBV6-1,CASTSTLDRVYGYTF,TGTGCCAGCACCTCCACCCTAGACAGGGTCTATGGCTACACCTTC
TRBJ2-6,-,-,TRBV5-1,CASSPGSSGANVLTF,TGCGCCAGCAGCCCCGGGTCTTCTGGGGCCAACGTCCTGACTTTC
TRBJ1-5,-,TRBD1,TRBV28,CASVAGPGQGVSNQPQHF,TGTGCCAGCGTAGCCGGTCCGGGGCAGGGGGTCAGCAATCAGCCCCAGCATTTT
TRBJ2-5,-,-,TRBV5-1,CASSGRQFQETQYF,TGCGCCAGCAGCGGGAGACAGTTCCAAGAGACCCAGTACTTC
TRBJ1-3,once,TRBD1,TRBV12-5,CASVGQGAPGNTIYF,TGTGCTAGTGTCGGACAGGGGGCGCCTGGAAACACCATATATTTT
TRBJ1-5,-,-,TRBV7-8,CASSLQGYQPQHF,TGTGCCAGCAGCCTACAGGGTTATCAGCCCCAGCATTTT
TRBJ1-1,once,-,TRBV6-5,CASSTPRDLATEAFF,TGTGCCAGCAGTACCCCACGGGATCTCGCCACTGAAGCTTTCTTT
TRBJ1-4,-,TRBD1,TRBV28,CASSTGGEKLFF,TGTGCCAGCAGCACAGGGGGCGAAAAACTGTTTTTT
TRBJ1-4,-,-,TRBV29-1,CSGGFLGEKLFF,TGCAGCGGGGGTTTTCTGGGTGAAAAACTGTTTTTT
TRBJ1-1,-,-,TRBV18,CASSSRGDTEAFF,TGTGCCAGCTCGTCGCGGGGGGACACTGAAGCTTTCTTT
TRBJ2-1,-,-,TRBV19,CATTGDAGNMNEQFF,TGTGCCACCACGGGGGATGCGGGAAATATGAATGAGCAGTTCTTC
TRBJ1-1,-,TRBD1,TRBV30,CAWSPLDRLNTEAFF,TGTGCCTGGAGTCCACTGGACAGGCTGAACACTGAAGCTTTCTTT
TRBJ1-1,-,TRBD1,TRBV2,CASNDRGPEAFF,TGTGCCAGCAATGACAGGGGGCCGGAAGCTTTCTTT